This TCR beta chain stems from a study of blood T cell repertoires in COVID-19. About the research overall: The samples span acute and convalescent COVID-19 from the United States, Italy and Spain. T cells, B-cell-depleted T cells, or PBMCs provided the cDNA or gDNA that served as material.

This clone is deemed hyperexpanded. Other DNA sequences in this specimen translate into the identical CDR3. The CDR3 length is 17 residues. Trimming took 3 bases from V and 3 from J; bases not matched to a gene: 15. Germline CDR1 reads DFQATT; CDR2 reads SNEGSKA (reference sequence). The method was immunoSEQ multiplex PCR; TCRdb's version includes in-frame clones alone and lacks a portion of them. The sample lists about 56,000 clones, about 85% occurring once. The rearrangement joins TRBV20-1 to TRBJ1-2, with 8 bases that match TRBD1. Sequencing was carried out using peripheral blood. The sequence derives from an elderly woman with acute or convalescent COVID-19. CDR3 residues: CSASDVVRGRIDYGYTF. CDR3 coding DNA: TGCAGTGCTAGTGATGTGGTCAGGGGGCGAATTGACTATGGCTACACCTTC.